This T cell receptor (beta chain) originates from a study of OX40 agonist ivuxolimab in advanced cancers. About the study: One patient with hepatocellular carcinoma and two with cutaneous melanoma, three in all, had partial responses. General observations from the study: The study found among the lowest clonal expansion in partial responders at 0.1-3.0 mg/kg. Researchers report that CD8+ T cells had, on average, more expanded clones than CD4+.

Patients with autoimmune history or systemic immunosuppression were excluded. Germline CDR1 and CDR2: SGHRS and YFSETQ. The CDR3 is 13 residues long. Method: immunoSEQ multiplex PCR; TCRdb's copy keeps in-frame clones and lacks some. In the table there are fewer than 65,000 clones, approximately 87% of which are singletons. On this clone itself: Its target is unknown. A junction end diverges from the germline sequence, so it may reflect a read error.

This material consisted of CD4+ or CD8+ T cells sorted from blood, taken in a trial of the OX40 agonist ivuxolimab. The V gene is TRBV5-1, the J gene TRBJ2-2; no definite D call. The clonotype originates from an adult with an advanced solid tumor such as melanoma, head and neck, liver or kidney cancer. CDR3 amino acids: CASSLGNNGELFF. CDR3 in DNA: TGCGCCAGCAGCTTGGGGAACAACGGGGAGCTGTTTTTT.